This paragraph covers one TCR beta chain sequence. Its antigen is still unknown. This CDR3 comprises 16 residues. V lost 5 bases and J lost 4; bases outside the gene matches: 14. Germline V gene lookup returns CDR1 DFQATT and CDR2 SNEGSKA (reference sequence). TCRdb itself ran the 5' RACE reads through MiXCR, one entry per CDR3 protein. The sample carries under 250,000 distinct CDR3 sequences, about 7.1% recorded once. The entry originates in a study of T cells after yellow fever vaccination. For the study at large: Preparation of fractions with low cell numbers was performed using SMART-Seq v4 Ultra Low Input.

General study points: Re-detected after boosting: most primary clones, 96% of CD4 and 80% to 90% of CD8. Contaminating bulk clonotypes could be abundant in FACS-sorted repertoires.

The TCR was taken from a man aged 25 to 45 who received the YFV17D yellow fever vaccine. Sequenced here: CD4+ T cells sorted from PBMCs, sampled 15 days after the yellow fever booster vaccination. V gene TRBV20-1 combines with J gene TRBJ2-7; 10 bases are shared with TRBD2. The CDR3, as DNA: TGCAGTGCTCGGACACCTTCGGCTAGCGGGAGTTACGAGCAGTACTTC. It encodes CSARTPSASGSYEQYF.